This TCR beta chain is from a study of T cell responses to AZD1222 COVID-19 vaccine (dated by TCRdb to the early 2020s). Concerning the study at large: TCR sequencing was performed for roughly 240 trial participants, of whom around 210 were given two doses of AZD1222 and around 25 were given two doses of MenACWY control vaccine. Trial participants were enrolled by age into subgroups of 18-55, 56-69 and 70-plus years, and approximately 150, 30 and 60 TCR-sequenced participants, respectively, were included in these subgroups.

What the study reported, not specific to this receptor: A significant rise in spike-specific TCR breadth and depth was observed after two AZD1222 doses relative to day 0 and relative to MenACWY recipients. Conclusions about previously exposed vaccinees are limited because only five to seven AZD1222 recipients were SARS-CoV-2 seropositive at baseline. Because no samples from the day 14 peak response were available, repertoires could be characterized only after the peak T cell response. CD4 TCRs associated with the vaccine covered the entire spike protein, and the dominant responses were in regions 160-218 and 743-854. Most participants were white British and females outnumbered males, and the authors suggested that clonal diversity may have been underestimated. Reportedly, close to half of the unique spike-specific TCRs recognized epitopes lying outside the regions that are mutated in the B.1.351 and B.1.1.7 variants. In the small 56-69-year group, the increase in depth fell short of significance, most likely because of low power.

The CDR3 regions of human TCRbeta chains were analyzed by immunosequencing. The study's processing was this. Repertoire TCRs were checked for matches against a reference library of SARS-CoV-2-specific TCRs that had been generated using the MIRA antigen-specificity platform. Breadth was defined as the fraction of unique TCRs that were SARS-CoV-2-associated. Depth was defined as the fraction of total T cells that were SARS-CoV-2-associated. Using the MIRA data, every spike-specific TCR was mapped to the spike region that the TCR reacted to and assigned to either a CD4 or a CD8 class. Log10-transformed breadth and depth values were compared by one-way ANOVA with Sidak's multiple comparisons tests. This is the immuneACCESS table as TCRdb keeps it, with only in-frame sequences that have V and J called. A part of the clones is gone; compared with another copy, unresolved V genes explain less than half, and the rest is unexplained. The V and J calls and the clone size are those of that table, but D and trimming were determined from the DNA. This sample has about 200,000 clones in its table, and approximately 94% of those were observed once. In total, the top ten clones hold 1% of the sample.

The time point tag for this specimen amounts to: baseline before first vaccination. The treatment or condition label of this sample denotes: meningococcal conjugate vaccine given as trial control. Vaccinee samples came from UK trials COV001 and COV002, including a single-blind randomized controlled phase 2/3 trial of AZD1222 (ChAdOx1 nCoV-19) in healthy adults. Trial participant PBMC samples were collected at day 0 and day 28 after the second dose for TCRbeta chain sequencing. Looking up the germline V gene (reference sequence) yields CDR1 MNHEY and CDR2 SMNVEV. The CDR3 has 16 amino acids, counting the end cysteine and phenylalanine. Just CDR3 DNA is preserved here, 48 bases in frame from base 1. V is clipped by 6 bases and J by 5 bases, and the sequence between their germline boundaries is 20 bases long. As for this clone: Its antigen remains unidentified. There are no base qualities to consult, and no much larger clone falls within one base.

This sequence uses TRBV27 and TRBJ1-5; TRBD1 is perhaps the D gene, given 5 matching bases. The sequence derives from an adult in good health. The sequencing here drew on peripheral blood, taken on day 0 of MenACWY control vaccination. The DNA sequence is as follows: TGTGCCAGCAGGGAGAGACGCGGGGGTCTCTATCAGCCCCAGCATTTT. It encodes CASRERRGGLYQPQHF.